This T cell receptor beta chain stems from a study of CD8 T cells in ankylosing spondylitis. The study's findings and limits: Among TCR beta sequences, a motif of 7 to 9 highly homologous variants appeared characteristic of ankylosing spondylitis blood. Significant enrichment of disease-linked clones was reported in matched ankylosing spondylitis synovial fluid.

Each CDR3 protein is one row after TCRdb ran MiXCR on the 5' RACE reads. The table has approximately 210,000 distinct CDR3 sequences, about 13% seen once; the top ten hold 16%. This clonotype was recorded a few times. Its antigen is not identified. J lost 4 bases, V lost 0 bases, and 9 bases had no gene match. CDR1 and CDR2 (germline): KGHSH, LQKENI. The CDR3 totals 16 residues. This sequence was found in a male donor with ankylosing spondylitis or in good health (not recorded which). The sequenced material came from blood, either unsorted or a sorted T cell fraction (not recorded which). The chain combines TRBV18 with TRBJ2-7; 7 bases align to TRBD1. The CDR3 DNA is TGTGCCAGCTCACCACCCGAGGGGGCGACAATATACGAGCAGTACTTC. It is translated as CASSPPEGATIYEQYF.